The clone carrying this TCR beta chain was seen only a few times. Its antigen remains unidentified. A read error may be the cause here, since a much bigger clone is one base away. These data come from a study of glioma-infiltrating T cells. General observations from the study: Tissue-blood divergence was below expectation in non-neoplastic patients, above in gliomas.

CDR1 is MNHNY and CDR2 is SVGAGI in the germline V gene (reference sequence). The CDR3 totals 16 residues. V was pared by 4 bases and J by 6 bases, with 19 bases between. Using RNA template, CDR3s of TCR alpha and beta were amplified with iRepertoire arm-PCR. TCRdb reprocessed the multiplex PCR reads with MiXCR, giving one entry per CDR3 protein. The sample lists approximately 110,000 distinct CDR3 sequences; roughly 25% were seen once. The specimen was glioma tissue, nonneoplastic brain tissue, or PBMCs (not recorded which). The V call is TRBV6-6, the J call TRBJ2-1, with D possibly called TRBD1 or TRBD2 (7 bases each). This clonotype was sampled from a human donor with low-grade glioma or glioblastoma, undergoing nonglioma brain surgery, or in good health (not recorded which). DNA for the CDR3: TGTGCCAGCAGTTGCTTCCCCAGGGGGAGGGGCAATGAGCAGTTCTTC. Protein sequence: CASSCFPRGRGNEQFF.